The 23 T cell receptor beta chains below all came from one sample that was sequenced in a study of T cell responses to AZD1222 COVID-19 vaccine. Sequenced by immunoSEQ multiplex PCR; TCRdb stores in-frame clones only, minus some. The sample contains some 120,000 clones, about 88% of which appear only once. This specimen consisted of peripheral blood, obtained on day 0 of AZD1222 vaccination. The source of these receptors is an adult in good health.

The V gene is TRBV11-1, the J gene TRBJ1-5; weak D call: TRBD1 (5 bases). CDR1 and CDR2 (germline): SGHAT, FQDESV (reference sequence). The V gene lost 5 bases and the J gene lost 5 bases, with 10 bases spanning the gap. The CDR3 covers 13 residues. The CDR3 region has the DNA TGTGCCAGCAGCCCGGGACTTTATCAGCCCCAGCATTTT. Its protein is CASSPGLYQPQHF.

The count of this clone is one. The chain recombines TRBV25-1 with TRBJ2-5; D is unclear. The V gene's germline CDR1 is MGHDK and CDR2 SYGVNS. The CDR3 consists of 11 residues. Trimming stripped 5 bases from V and 6 bases from J, with 7 bases between. CDR3 loop: CASSLGQTQYF. DNA for the CDR3: TGTGCCAGCAGTTTGGGCCAGACCCAGTACTTC.

The chain links TRBV25-1 to TRBJ2-7; D not certain. CDR3 length equals 14 residues. Trimming shortened V by 7 bases and J by 1 base, and 14 bases separated the two germline ends. Germline CDR1 reads MGHDK; CDR2 reads SYGVNS. The CDR3, as DNA: TGTGCCAGCAAGTCTCCTGGCTCATCCTACGAGCAGTACTTC. This translates into CASKSPGSSYEQYF.

This CDR3 reads CASSLDLTRGNEQFF. CDR3 DNA sequence: TGTGCCAGCAGCTTAGATCTCACTAGGGGCAATGAGCAGTTCTTC. The chain has TRBV7-7 and TRBJ2-1, with D perhaps given as TRBD1 or TRBD2 (5 bases each). Germline CDR1 reads SSHAT; CDR2 reads FNYEAQ (reference sequence). The V gene lost 1 base and the J gene lost 6 bases, with 13 bases spanning the gap. The CDR3 loop spans 15 amino acids.

The chain has TRBV9 and TRBJ1-2; D is undetermined. The CDR3 is 14 amino acids. V shed 2 bases and J shed 8 bases, with 16 bases lying between them. Germline V gene sequence: CDR1 SGDLS, CDR2 YYNGEE. The CDR3 DNA follows: TGTGCCAGCAGCGTGGGGAGCGGCCTGTGGGGCTACACCTTC. The encoded protein is CASSVGSGLWGYTF.

The rearrangement uses TRBV7-6 and TRBJ1-6, with D tentatively TRBD1 (5 bases). The V end was cut by 6 bases, the J end by 7 bases, with 19 bases between. Germline V CDR1 and CDR2: SGHVS, FNYEAQ. CDR3 length: 16 residues. The CDR3 reads CASRAPGPTWNSPLHF. The CDR3 coding sequence is TGTGCCAGCAGGGCTCCAGGGCCGACTTGGAATTCACCCCTCCACTTT. The complete variable domain, with remaining parts taken from reference TRBV7-6 and TRBJ1-6, reads GAGVSQSPRYKVTKRGQDVALRCDPISGHVSLYWYRQALGQGPEFLTYFNYEAQQDKSGLPNDRFSAERPEGSISTLTIQRTEQRDSAMYRCASRAPGPTWNSPLHFGNGTRLTVT.

V usage is TRBV27 and J usage is TRBJ1-4; D is uncertain. Per the germline V gene, CDR1 is MNHEY and CDR2 is SMNVEV (reference sequence). The CDR3 runs to 16 residues. V dropped 1 base and J dropped 8 bases, with 17 bases sitting between them. The CDR3, as DNA: TGTGCCAGCAGTTTATTGGCGCTGGGCGATGGGGAAAAACTGTTTTTT. It specifies CASSLLALGDGEKLFF. The entire variable domain, with the rest obtained from reference TRBV27 and TRBJ1-4, is as follows: EAQVTQNPRYLITVTGKKLTVTCSQNMNHEYMSWYRQDPGLGLRQIYYSMNVEVTDKGDVPEGYKVSRKEKRNFPLILESPSPNQTSLYFCASSLLALGDGEKLFFGSGTQLSVL.

This chain connects TRBV13 to TRBJ2-7, with 9 bases that match TRBD1. J was trimmed by 7 bases and V by 5 bases; bases with no gene match: 15. This CDR3 contains 16 residues. CDR1 is PRHDT, CDR2 FYEKMQ, per germline (reference sequence). The CDR3 DNA reads as TGTGCCAGCAGCCTAAGGCGGACAGGGGATAGCGGGGAGCAGTACTTC. It yields the protein CASSLRRTGDSGEQYF.

The chain recombines TRBV7-3 with TRBJ2-4; 9 nucleotides agree with TRBD2. Germline V CDR1 and CDR2: SGHTA, FQGTGA. The trim removed 5 bases at V and 8 bases at J, leaving 7 bases unmatched. The CDR3 consists of 14 residues. DNA for the CDR3: TGTGCCAGCAGCCCTGTGGGCGGGGGGGACATTCAGTACTTC. Its protein product is CASSPVGGGDIQYF.

This clone was detected once. The chain recombines TRBV28 with TRBJ2-5, with a weak D call TRBD2 (6 bases). Germline V gives CDR1 MDHEN, CDR2 SYDVKM. The CDR3 spans 15 residues. Trimming removed 5 bases from V and 2 bases from J, with 15 bases in between. In nucleotides, the CDR3 is TGTGCCAGCAGTCCACGGAGGGCCGGGCAAGAGACCCAGTACTTC. It translates to CASSPRRAGQETQYF. The full variable domain, with the rest looked up from reference TRBV28 and TRBJ2-5, is DVKVTQSSRYLVKRTGEKVFLECVQDMDHENMFWYRQDPGLGLRLIYFSYDVKMKEKGDIPEGYSVSREKKERFSLILESASTNQTSMYLCASSPRRAGQETQYFGPGTRLLVL.

This clone occurred once. V and J are TRBV14 and TRBJ2-3, with D possibly being TRBD1 (6 bases). Trimming stripped 4 bases from V and 4 bases from J, with 15 bases between. The germline V gene has CDR1 SGHDN and CDR2 FVKESK. The CDR3 loop spans 15 amino acids. The CDR3 loop reads CASSPRQGSADTQYF. The CDR3, as DNA: TGTGCCAGCAGCCCTCGGCAGGGGTCCGCAGATACGCAGTATTTT.

The V call is TRBV5-4, the J call TRBJ1-1; 10 bases map to TRBD1. CDR1 is SGHNT and CDR2 is YYREEE in the germline V gene (reference sequence). CDR3 length: 16 residues. V gave up 0 bases and J gave up 4 bases; unmatched junction bases: 6. CDR3 amino acids: CASSLGVGDRGTEAFF. Written as DNA, the CDR3 is TGTGCCAGCAGCTTGGGGGTCGGGGACAGGGGCACTGAAGCTTTCTTT.

The chain joins TRBV27 to TRBJ2-6; D is undetermined. Germline V CDR1 and CDR2: MNHEY, SMNVEV (reference sequence). The CDR3 is 14 residues long. Trimming stripped 4 bases from V and 1 base from J, with 5 bases between. The CDR3 coding sequence is TGTGCCAGCAGTTCCTGGTCTGGGGCCAACGTCCTGACTTTC. It is translated as CASSSWSGANVLTF.

This chain uses TRBV10-3 with TRBJ2-4, with TRBD1 as a possible D gene (5 bases). CDR3 length: 14 residues. The germline V and J ends were trimmed by 5 bases and 6 bases, with 14 bases remaining between them. The germline V gene has CDR1 ENHRY and CDR2 SYGVKD. The CDR3 region is CAISQGWEGNIQYF. DNA of the CDR3: TGTGCCATCAGTCAGGGATGGGAAGGAAACATTCAGTACTTC.

The V call is TRBV5-4, the J call TRBJ2-5; 12 nucleotides line up with TRBD1. Germline-derived CDR1 and CDR2 are SGHNT and YYREEE (reference sequence). CDR3 length: 17 amino acids. With V trimmed by 4 bases and J by 0 bases, 7 bases remained unmatched. Written as DNA, the CDR3 is TGTGCCAGCAGCAACCGGGACAGGGGGCTGGACCAAGAGACCCAGTACTTC. Translated, it gives CASSNRDRGLDQETQYF. Supplemented by reference TRBV5-4 and TRBJ2-5, the full variable domain reads ETGVTQSPTHLIKTRGQQVTLRCSSQSGHNTVSWYQQALGQGPQFIFQYYREEENGRGNFPPRFSGLQFPNYSSELNVNALELDDSALYLCASSNRDRGLDQETQYFGPGTRLLVL.

This sequence joins TRBV27 and TRBJ1-5; D remains ambiguous. Germline V gene sequence: CDR1 MNHEY, CDR2 SMNVEV (reference sequence). Trimming took off 5 bases at V and 4 bases at J, with 15 bases between the two ends. This CDR3 has 15 residues. The CDR3: CASSARILGNQPQHF. CDR3 nucleotides: TGTGCCAGCAGTGCGCGCATCCTTGGGAATCAGCCCCAGCATTTT.

V gene TRBV7-9 combines with J gene TRBJ1-1; D gene unclear. V was trimmed by 6 bases and J by 1 base, leaving 9 bases between them. The CDR3 totals 13 residues. Germline V CDR1 and CDR2: SEHNR, FQNEAQ (reference sequence). CDR3 region: CASSYQRNTEAFF. The CDR3 nucleotides read TGTGCCAGCAGTTACCAGAGGAACACTGAAGCTTTCTTT. Drawing the rest from reference TRBV7-9 and TRBJ1-1, the complete variable domain is DTGVSQNPRHKITKRGQNVTFRCDPISEHNRLYWYRQTLGQGPEFLTYFQNEAQLEKSRLLSDRFSAERPKGSFSTLEIQRTEQGDSAMYLCASSYQRNTEAFFGQGTRLTVV.

The chain combines TRBV6-4 with TRBJ1-2, with D uncertain. Germline CDR1 MRHNA, CDR2 SNTAGT. The CDR3 loop spans 11 amino acids. V lost 6 bases and J lost 5, with 7 bases in between. CDR3 DNA sequence: TGTGCCAGCAGCGGCAGGTATGGCTACACCTTC. Its protein product is CASSGRYGYTF.

The gene calls are TRBV24-1 and TRBJ1-3; TRBD1 is a possible D gene (6 bases). Germline-derived CDR1 and CDR2 are KGHDR and SFDVKD. This CDR3 is built from 13 residues. Trimming cost V 7 bases and J 4 bases, with 10 bases left between them. The CDR3 loop reads CATRTGSGNTIYF. As DNA, the CDR3 is TGTGCCACCAGGACAGGTTCAGGAAACACCATATATTTT.

This clone was observed a single time. The V gene is TRBV7-3, the J gene TRBJ2-1, with a possible D match to TRBD2 (6 bases). The germline V gene encodes CDR1 SGHTA and CDR2 FQGTGA. V gave up 8 bases and J gave up 0 bases, with 14 bases separating them. This CDR3 is built from 15 residues. The CDR3 DNA is TGTGCCAGCTCCCCGGAGGGGAGCTCCTACAATGAGCAGTTCTTC. This gives the protein CASSPEGSSYNEQFF.

This chain uses TRBV6-5 with TRBJ1-1, with D hard to call. The CDR3 loop spans 13 amino acids. The ends were cut back, 0 bases at V and 5 bases at J, with 7 bases in the middle. CDR1 and CDR2 from the germline V gene are MNHEY and SVGAGI. CDR3 nucleotide sequence: TGTGCCAGCAGTTACTCGAGGCGAACTGAAGCTTTCTTT. It translates to CASSYSRRTEAFF.

The rearrangement links TRBV27 to TRBJ1-2, with TRBD1 as a possible D gene (6 bases). CDR1 MNHEY and CDR2 SMNVEV come from the germline V gene (reference sequence). The germline V and J ends were trimmed by 5 bases and 4 bases, with 11 bases remaining between them. The CDR3 is 13 amino acids. CDR3 sequence reads: CASSLRGGYGYTF. The CDR3 DNA sequence: TGTGCCAGCAGTCTCAGGGGAGGCTATGGCTACACCTTC.

CDR3 DNA: TGCGCCAGCAGTTACCGACCGGACAGCCTAGTAGAGCTGTTTTTT. It yields the protein CASSYRPDSLVELFF. The chain combines TRBV10-2 with TRBJ2-2; D may be TRBD1 (6 bases). Trimming pared 5 bases from V and 11 bases from J, leaving 21 bases between. The CDR3 runs to 15 residues. Germline CDR1 is WSHSY and CDR2 is SAAADI.